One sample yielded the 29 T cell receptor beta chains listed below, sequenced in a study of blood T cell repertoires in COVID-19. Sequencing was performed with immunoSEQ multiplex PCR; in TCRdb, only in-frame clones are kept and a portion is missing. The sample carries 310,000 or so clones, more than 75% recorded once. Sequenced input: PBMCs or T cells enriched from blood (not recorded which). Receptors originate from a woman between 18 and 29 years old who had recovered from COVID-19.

The CDR3 spells CASSSTGTGVTDTQYF. As DNA, the CDR3 is TGTGCCAGCAGCTCCACCGGGACAGGGGTCACAGATACGCAGTATTTT. The chain joins TRBV5-4 to TRBJ2-3; 10 bases are a match to TRBD1. Looked up from germline, CDR1 is SGHNT and CDR2 is YYREEE (reference sequence). J was trimmed by 2 bases and V by 3 bases; bases with no gene match: 6. The CDR3 is 16 amino acids.

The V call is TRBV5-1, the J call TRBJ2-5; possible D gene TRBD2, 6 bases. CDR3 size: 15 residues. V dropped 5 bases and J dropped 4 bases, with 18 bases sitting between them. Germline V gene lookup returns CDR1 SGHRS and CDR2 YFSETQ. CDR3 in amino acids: CASRAGTRLGETQYF. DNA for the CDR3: TGCGCCAGCAGAGCCGGGACTCGGCTGGGAGAGACCCAGTACTTC.

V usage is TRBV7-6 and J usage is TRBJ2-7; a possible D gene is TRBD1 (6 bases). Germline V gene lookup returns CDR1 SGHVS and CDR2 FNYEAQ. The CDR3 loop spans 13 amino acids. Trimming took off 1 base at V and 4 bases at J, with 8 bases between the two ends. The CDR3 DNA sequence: TGTGCCAGCAGCTTAGAGACAGGTTACGAGCAGTACTTC. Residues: CASSLETGYEQYF.

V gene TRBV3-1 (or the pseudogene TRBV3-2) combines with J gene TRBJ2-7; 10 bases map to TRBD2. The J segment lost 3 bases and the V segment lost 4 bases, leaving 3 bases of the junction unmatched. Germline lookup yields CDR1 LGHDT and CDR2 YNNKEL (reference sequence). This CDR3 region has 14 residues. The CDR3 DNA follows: TGTGCCAGCAGCCGTACTAGCGGGGTCTACGAGCAGTACTTC. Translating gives CASSRTSGVYEQYF.

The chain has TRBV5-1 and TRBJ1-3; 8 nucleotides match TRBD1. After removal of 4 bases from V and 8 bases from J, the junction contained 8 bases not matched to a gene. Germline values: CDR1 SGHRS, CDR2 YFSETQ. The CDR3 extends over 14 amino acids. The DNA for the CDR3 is TGCGCCAGCAGCCGGGCGGGACAGGACGACACCATATATTTT. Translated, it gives CASSRAGQDDTIYF.

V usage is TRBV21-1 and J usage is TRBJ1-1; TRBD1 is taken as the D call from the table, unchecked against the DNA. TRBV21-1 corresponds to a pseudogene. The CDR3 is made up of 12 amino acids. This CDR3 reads CASTPGTGKAFF. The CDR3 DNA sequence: TGTGCCAGCACCCCCGGGACAGGGAAAGCTTTCTTT.

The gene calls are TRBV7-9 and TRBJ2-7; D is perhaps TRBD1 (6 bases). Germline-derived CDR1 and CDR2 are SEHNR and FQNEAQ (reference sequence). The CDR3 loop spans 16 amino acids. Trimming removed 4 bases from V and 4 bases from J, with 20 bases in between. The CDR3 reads CASSSRPPGARYEQYF. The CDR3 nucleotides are TGTGCCAGCAGCTCCCGCCCCCCAGGGGCCCGTTACGAGCAGTACTTC.

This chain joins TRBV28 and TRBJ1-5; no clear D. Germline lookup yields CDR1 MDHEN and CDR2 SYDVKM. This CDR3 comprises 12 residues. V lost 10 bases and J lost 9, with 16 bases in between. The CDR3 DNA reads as TGTGCCACCCCTAACGGGGTAGGGCCCCAGCATTTT. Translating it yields CATPNGVGPQHF.

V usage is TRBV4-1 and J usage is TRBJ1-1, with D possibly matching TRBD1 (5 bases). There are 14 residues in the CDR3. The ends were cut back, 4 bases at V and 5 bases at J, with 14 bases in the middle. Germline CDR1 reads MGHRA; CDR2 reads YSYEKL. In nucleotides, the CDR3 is TGCGCCAGCAGCCCCCGGGAGGGGCGGACTGAAGCTTTCTTT. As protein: CASSPREGRTEAFF.

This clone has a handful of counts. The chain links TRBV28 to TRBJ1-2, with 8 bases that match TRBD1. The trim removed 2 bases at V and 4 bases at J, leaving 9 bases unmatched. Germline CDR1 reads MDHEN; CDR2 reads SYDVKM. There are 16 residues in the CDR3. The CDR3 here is CASSLTQGAGSYGYTF. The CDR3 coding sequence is TGTGCCAGCAGTTTAACGCAGGGGGCGGGGAGCTATGGCTACACCTTC.

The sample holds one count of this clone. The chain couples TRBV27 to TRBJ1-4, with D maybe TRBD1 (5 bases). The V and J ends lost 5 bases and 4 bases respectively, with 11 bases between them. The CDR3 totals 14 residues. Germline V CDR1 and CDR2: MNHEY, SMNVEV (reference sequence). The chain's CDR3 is CASSLLGLNEKLFF. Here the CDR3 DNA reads TGTGCCAGCAGTCTCCTGGGACTTAATGAAAAACTGTTTTTT.

The CDR3 DNA sequence: TGTGCCAGCAGCTTAATCTACGGGTCTAACTATGGCTACACCTTC. Its protein is CASSLIYGSNYGYTF. The chain joins TRBV7-8 to TRBJ1-2; D call uncertain. The CDR3 loop spans 15 amino acids. Trimming shortened V by 2 bases and J by 0 bases, and 10 bases separated the two germline ends. Germline lookup yields CDR1 SGHVS and CDR2 FQNEAQ.

CDR3 DNA sequence: TGCGCCAGCAGCTTTTCACCAGCTATCACAGGGGCTGGAAACACCATATATTTT. It specifies CASSFSPAITGAGNTIYF. The J gene is TRBJ1-3, the V gene TRBV5-1, with 7 bases identical to TRBD1. CDR1 SGHRS and CDR2 YFSETQ come from the germline V gene. The V segment lost 2 bases and the J segment 2 bases; nucleotides outside the gene matches: 13. The CDR3 loop spans 18 amino acids.

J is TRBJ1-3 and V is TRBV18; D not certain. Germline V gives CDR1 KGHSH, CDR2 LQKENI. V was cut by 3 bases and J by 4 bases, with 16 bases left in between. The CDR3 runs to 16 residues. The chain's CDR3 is CASSPLRLTWGNTIYF. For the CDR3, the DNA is TGTGCCAGCTCACCTCTTAGACTGACCTGGGGAAACACCATATATTTT. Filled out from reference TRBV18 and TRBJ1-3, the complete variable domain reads NAGVMQNPRHLVRRRGQEARLRCSPMKGHSHVYWYRQLPEEGLKFMVYLQKENIIDESGMPKERFSAEFPKEGPSILRIQQVVRGDSAAYFCASSPLRLTWGNTIYFGEGSWLTVV.

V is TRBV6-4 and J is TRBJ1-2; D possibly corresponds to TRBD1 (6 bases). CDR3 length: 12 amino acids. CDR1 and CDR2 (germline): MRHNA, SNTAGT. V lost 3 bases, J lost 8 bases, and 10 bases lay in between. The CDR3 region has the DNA TGTGCCAGCAGTGAACCAGGGGAAGGCTACACCTTC. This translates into CASSEPGEGYTF.

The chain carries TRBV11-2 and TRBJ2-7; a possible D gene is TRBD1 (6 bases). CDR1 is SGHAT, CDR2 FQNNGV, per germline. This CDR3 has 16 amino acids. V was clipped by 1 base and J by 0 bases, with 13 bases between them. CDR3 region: CASSLGGKGVSYEQYF. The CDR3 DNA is TGTGCCAGCAGCTTAGGGGGCAAGGGGGTCTCCTACGAGCAGTACTTC.

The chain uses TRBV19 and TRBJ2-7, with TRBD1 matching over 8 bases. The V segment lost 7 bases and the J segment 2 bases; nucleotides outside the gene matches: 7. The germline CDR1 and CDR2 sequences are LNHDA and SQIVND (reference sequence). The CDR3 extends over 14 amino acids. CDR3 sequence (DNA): TGTGCCAGTACACAAGGACAGGGAACCTACGAGCAGTACTTC. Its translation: CASTQGQGTYEQYF.

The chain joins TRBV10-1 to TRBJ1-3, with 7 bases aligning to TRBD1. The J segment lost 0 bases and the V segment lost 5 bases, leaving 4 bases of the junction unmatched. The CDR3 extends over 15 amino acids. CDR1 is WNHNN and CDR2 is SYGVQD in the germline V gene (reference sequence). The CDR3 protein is CASSPDRSSGNTIYF. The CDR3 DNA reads TGCGCCAGCAGTCCGGACAGGAGCTCTGGAAACACCATATATTTT.

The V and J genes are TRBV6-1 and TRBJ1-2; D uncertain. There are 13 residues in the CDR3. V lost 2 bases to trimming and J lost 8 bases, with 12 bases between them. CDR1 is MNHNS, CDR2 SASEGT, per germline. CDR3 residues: CASSEKDGEGYTF. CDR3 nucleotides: TGTGCCAGCAGTGAAAAAGACGGGGAGGGCTACACCTTC.

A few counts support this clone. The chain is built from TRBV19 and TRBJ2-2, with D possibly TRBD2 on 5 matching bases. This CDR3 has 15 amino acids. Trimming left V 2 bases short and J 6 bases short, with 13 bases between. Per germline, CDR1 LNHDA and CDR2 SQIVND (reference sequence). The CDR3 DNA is TGTGCCAGTAGTATAACCGGGAATAGACCCGGGGAGCTGTTTTTT. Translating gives CASSITGNRPGELFF.

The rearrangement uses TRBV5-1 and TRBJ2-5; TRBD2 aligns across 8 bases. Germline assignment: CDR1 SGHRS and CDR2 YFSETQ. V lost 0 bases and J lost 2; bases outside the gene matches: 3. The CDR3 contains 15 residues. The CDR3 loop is CASSLAGGKQETQYF. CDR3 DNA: TGCGCCAGCAGCTTGGCGGGGGGGAAACAAGAGACCCAGTACTTC.

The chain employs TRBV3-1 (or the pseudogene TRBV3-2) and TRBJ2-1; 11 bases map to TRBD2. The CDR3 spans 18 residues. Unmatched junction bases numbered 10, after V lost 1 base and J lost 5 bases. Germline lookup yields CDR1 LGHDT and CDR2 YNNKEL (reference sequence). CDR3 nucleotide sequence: TGTGCCAGCAGCCAAGTTTTCAGGGGACTAGCGGAAAACAATGAGCAGTTCTTC. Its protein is CASSQVFRGLAENNEQFF.

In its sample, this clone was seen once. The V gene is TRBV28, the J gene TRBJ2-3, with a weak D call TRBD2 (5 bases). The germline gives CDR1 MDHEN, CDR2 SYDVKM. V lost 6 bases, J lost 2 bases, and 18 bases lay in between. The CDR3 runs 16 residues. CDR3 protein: CASSPLAAGLTDTQYF. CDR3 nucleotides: TGTGCCAGCAGCCCCCTGGCTGCGGGTCTCACAGATACGCAGTATTTT.

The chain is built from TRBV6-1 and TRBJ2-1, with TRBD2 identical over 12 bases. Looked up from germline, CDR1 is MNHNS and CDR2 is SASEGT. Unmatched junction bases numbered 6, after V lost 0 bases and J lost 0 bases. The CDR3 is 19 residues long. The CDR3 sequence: CASSEARGLAGSSYNEQFF. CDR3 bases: TGTGCCAGCAGTGAAGCCCGAGGACTAGCGGGGAGCTCCTACAATGAGCAGTTCTTC.

This CDR3 is CASSPGTGGWSPLHF. CDR3 coding DNA: TGTGCCAGCTCACCAGGTACAGGGGGTTGGTCACCCCTCCACTTT. The chain joins TRBV18 to TRBJ1-6, with TRBD1 matching over 8 bases. With V trimmed by 2 bases and J by 10 bases, 7 bases remained unmatched. This CDR3 comprises 15 residues. Germline values: CDR1 KGHSH, CDR2 LQKENI.

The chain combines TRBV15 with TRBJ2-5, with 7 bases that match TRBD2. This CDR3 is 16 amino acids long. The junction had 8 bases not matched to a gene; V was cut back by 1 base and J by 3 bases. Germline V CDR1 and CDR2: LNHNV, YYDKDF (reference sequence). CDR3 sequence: CATSRGGAGPEETQYF. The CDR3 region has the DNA TGTGCCACCAGCAGAGGAGGAGCGGGACCAGAAGAGACCCAGTACTTC.

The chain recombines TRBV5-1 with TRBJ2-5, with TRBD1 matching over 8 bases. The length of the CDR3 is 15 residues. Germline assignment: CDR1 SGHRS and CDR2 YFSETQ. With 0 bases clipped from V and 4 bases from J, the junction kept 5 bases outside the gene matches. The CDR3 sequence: CASSLVDRVSETQYF. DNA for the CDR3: TGCGCCAGCAGCTTGGTGGACAGGGTATCAGAGACCCAGTACTTC.

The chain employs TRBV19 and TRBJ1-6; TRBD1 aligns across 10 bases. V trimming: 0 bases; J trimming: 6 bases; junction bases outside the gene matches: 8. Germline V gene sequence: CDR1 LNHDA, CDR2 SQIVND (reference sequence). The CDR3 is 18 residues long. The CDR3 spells CASSIDPTGGFSNSPLHF. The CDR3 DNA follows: TGTGCCAGTAGTATAGATCCGACAGGGGGCTTTTCTAATTCACCCCTCCACTTT. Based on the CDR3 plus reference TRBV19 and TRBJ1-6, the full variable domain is DGGITQSPKYLFRKEGQNVTLSCEQNLNHDAMYWYRQDPGQGLRLIYYSQIVNDFQKGDIAEGYSVSREKKESFPLTVTSAQKNPTAFYLCASSIDPTGGFSNSPLHFGNGTRLTVT.

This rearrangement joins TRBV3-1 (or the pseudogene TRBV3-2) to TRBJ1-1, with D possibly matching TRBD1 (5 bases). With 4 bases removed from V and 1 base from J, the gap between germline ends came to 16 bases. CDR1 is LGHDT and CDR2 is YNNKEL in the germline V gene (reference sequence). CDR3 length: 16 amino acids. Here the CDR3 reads CASSRRELGPNTEAFF. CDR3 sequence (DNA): TGTGCCAGCAGCCGACGAGAGCTGGGGCCGAACACTGAAGCTTTCTTT.